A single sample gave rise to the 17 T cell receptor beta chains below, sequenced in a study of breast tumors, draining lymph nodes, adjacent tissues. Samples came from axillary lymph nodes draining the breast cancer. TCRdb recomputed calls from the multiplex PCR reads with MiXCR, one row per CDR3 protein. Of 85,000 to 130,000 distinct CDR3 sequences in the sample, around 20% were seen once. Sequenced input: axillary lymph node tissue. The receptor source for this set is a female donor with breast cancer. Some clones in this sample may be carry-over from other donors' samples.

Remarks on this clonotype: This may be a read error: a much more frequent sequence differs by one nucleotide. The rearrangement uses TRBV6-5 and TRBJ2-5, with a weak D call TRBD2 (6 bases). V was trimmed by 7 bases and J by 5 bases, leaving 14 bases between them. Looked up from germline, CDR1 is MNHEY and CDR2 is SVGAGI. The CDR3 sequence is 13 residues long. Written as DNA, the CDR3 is TGTGCCAGCACGTGGAGGGTAGAGGAGACCCAGTACTTC. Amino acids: CASTWRVEETQYF.

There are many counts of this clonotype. The CDR3 bases are TGTGCCAGCAGCATAGGAGTAGCAACTAATGAAAAACTGTTTTTT. Protein sequence: CASSIGVATNEKLFF. The genes are TRBV7-9 and TRBJ1-4; D unclear. V was shortened by 5 bases and J by 0 bases, with 10 bases between the two germline ends. The CDR3 spans 15 residues. CDR1 and CDR2 from the germline V gene are SEHNR and FQNEAQ (reference sequence).

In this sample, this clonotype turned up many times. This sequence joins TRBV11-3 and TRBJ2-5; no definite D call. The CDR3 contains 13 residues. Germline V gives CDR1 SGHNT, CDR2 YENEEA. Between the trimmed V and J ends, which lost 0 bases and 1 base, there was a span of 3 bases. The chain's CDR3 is CASSLDRQETQYF. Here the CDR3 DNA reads TGTGCCAGCAGCTTAGACCGCCAAGAGACCCAGTACTTC.

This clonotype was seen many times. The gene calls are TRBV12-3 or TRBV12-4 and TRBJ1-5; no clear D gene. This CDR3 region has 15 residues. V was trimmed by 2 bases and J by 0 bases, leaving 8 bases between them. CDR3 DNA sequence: TGTGCCAGCAGTTTATCGGTAAATAGCAATCAGCCCCAGCATTTT. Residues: CASSLSVNSNQPQHF.

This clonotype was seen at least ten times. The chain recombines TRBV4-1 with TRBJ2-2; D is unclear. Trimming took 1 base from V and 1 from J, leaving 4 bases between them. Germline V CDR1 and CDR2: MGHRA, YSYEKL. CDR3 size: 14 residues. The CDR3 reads CASSQAENTGELFF. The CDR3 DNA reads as TGCGCCAGCAGCCAAGCCGAGAACACCGGGGAGCTGTTTTTT.

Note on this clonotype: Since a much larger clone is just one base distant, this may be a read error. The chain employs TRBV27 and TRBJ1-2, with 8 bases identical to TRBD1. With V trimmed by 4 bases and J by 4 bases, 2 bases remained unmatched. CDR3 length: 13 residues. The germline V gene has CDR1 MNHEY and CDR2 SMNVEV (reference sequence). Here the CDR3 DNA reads TGTGCCAGCAGTTCGGGACAGGTCTATGGCTACACCTTC. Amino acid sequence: CASSSGQVYGYTF.

CDR3 in DNA: TGTGCCAGCAGCTTAGGAACAGCAGTACTGAATGAAGCTTTCTTT. Its translation is CASSLGTAVLNEAFF. The chain joins TRBV7-8 to TRBJ1-1, with D unresolved. V gave up 1 base and J gave up 7 bases, with 16 bases separating them. From germline, CDR1 is SGHVS and CDR2 FQNEAQ. CDR3 length: 15 amino acids.

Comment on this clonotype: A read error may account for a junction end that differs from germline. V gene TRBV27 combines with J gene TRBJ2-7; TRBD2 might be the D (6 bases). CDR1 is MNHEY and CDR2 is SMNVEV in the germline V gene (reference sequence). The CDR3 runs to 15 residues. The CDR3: CACSSLVGGLYEQYF. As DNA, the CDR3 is TGTGCCTGCAGTTCCCTCGTTGGGGGGTTATACGAGCAGTACTTC.

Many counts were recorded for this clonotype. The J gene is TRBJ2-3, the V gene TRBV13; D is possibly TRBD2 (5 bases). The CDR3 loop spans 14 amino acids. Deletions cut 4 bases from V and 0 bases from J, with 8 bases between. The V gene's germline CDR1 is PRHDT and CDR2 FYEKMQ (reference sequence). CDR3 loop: CASSSRTSTDTQYF. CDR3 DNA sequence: TGTGCCAGCAGCTCCAGGACTAGCACAGATACGCAGTATTTT.

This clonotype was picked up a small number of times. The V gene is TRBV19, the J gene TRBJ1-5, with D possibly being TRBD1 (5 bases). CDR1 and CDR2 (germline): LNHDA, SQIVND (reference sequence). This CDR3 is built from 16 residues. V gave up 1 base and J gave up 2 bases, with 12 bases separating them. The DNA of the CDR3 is TGTGCCAGTAGTATAGTGAGGGGACGGGGCAATCAGCCCCAGCATTTT. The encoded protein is CASSIVRGRGNQPQHF. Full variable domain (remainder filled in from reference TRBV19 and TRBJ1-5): DGGITQSPKYLFRKEGQNVTLSCEQNLNHDAMYWYRQDPGQGLRLIYYSQIVNDFQKGDIAEGYSVSREKKESFPLTVTSAQKNPTAFYLCASSIVRGRGNQPQHFGDGTRLSIL.

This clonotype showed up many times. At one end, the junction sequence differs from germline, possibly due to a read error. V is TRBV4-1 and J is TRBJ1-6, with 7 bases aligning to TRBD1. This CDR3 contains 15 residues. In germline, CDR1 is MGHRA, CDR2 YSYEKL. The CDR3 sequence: CASSQVQGNNPPLHF. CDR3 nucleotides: TGCGCCAGCAGCCAAGTACAGGGGAATAATCCACCCCTCCACTTT.

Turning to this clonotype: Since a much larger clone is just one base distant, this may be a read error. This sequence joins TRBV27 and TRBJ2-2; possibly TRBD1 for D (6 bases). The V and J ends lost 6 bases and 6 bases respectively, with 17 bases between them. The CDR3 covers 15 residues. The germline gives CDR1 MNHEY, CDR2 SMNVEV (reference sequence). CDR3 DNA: TGTGCCAGCAGCCTATCCTCATCAGGGGCCGGGGAGCTGTTTTTT. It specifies CASSLSSSGAGELFF.

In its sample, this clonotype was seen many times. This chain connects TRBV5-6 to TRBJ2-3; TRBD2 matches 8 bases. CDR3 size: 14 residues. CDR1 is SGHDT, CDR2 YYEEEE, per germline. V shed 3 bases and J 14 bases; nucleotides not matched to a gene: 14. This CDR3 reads CASSSGVPSGSPYF. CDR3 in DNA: TGTGCCAGCAGCTCAGGGGTACCCAGCGGGAGTCCGTATTTT.

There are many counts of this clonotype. The CDR3 sequence is CASSSRTSGRGGEQFF. CDR3 nucleotides: TGCGCCAGCAGCTCGCGCACTAGCGGGAGGGGGGGTGAGCAGTTCTTC. The chain joins TRBV5-1 to TRBJ2-1, with 13 bases matching TRBD2. Germline loops: CDR1 SGHRS, CDR2 YFSETQ. The J segment lost 9 bases and the V segment lost 3 bases, leaving 9 bases of the junction unmatched. The CDR3 contains 16 residues.

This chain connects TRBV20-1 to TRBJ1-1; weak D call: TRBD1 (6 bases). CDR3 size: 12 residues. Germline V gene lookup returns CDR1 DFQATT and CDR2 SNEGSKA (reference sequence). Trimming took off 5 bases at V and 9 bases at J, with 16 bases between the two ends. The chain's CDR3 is CSAVQGWQKAFF. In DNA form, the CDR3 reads TGCAGTGCTGTACAGGGATGGCAAAAAGCTTTCTTT.

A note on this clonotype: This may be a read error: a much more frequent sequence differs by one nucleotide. The DNA of the CDR3 is TGTGCCAGTGGGCAGGAGTGTGGCTACACCTTC. Residues: CASGQECGYTF. The genes are TRBV19 and TRBJ1-2; D ambiguous. Deletions cut 8 bases from V and 7 bases from J, with 11 bases between. This CDR3 contains 11 residues. The V gene's germline CDR1 is LNHDA and CDR2 SQIVND (reference sequence).

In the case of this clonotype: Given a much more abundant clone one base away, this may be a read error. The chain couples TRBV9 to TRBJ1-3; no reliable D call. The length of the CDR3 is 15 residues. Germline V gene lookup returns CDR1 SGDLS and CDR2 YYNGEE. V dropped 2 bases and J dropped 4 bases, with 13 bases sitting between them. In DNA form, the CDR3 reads TGTGCCAGCAGCGTGAGGACCGGAGGAGGAAACACCATATATTTT. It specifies CASSVRTGGGNTIYF.